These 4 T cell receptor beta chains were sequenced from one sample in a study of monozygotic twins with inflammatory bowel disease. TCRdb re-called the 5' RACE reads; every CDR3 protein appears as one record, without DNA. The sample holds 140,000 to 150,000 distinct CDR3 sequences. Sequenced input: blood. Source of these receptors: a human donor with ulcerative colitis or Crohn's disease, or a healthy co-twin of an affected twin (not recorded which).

The CDR3 reads CASNTGGGSNQPQHF. V and J are TRBV28 and TRBJ1-5; as DNA is missing, the TRBD1 call by TCRdb cannot be tested. CDR1 is MDHEN and CDR2 is SYDVKM in the germline V gene. There are 15 residues in the CDR3.

The CDR3 is CASSQVSGGSSYNEQFF. The chain employs TRBV3-1 and TRBJ2-1; the TRBD2 assignment by TCRdb is unverifiable without DNA. Germline V gene lookup returns CDR1 LGHDT and CDR2 YNNKEL (reference sequence). This CDR3 is 17 amino acids long.

The CDR3 here is CASSRASLLYEQYF. The chain carries TRBV28 and TRBJ2-7. Germline loops: CDR1 MDHEN, CDR2 SYDVKM. The CDR3 has 14 amino acids.

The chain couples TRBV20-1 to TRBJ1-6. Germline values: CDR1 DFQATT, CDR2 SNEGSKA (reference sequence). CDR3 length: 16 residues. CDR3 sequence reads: CSARVQAGQYNSPLHF.